Detailed here is one TCR beta chain. What it binds is unknown. These data are taken from a study of cytotoxic CD8 clonotypes in ibrutinib-treated CLL. Profiled with immunoSEQ multiplex PCR; TCRdb holds only in-frame clones, not every one. Of about 68,000 clones in the sample, about two thirds were seen once. The CDR3 extends over 15 amino acids. V gave up 1 base and J gave up 1 base, with 10 bases separating them. CDR1 is SGHNT, CDR2 YENEEA, per germline. Regarding the study as a whole: Patients had baseline clonality above age-matched healthy donors, and this clonality moved with circulating CD8+ T-cell counts. Clonotypes that were public were uncommon, and they contracted or stayed stable on treatment.

Sequences were derived from PBMCs, sampled after 12 months of ibrutinib treatment. The chain recombines TRBV11-3 with TRBJ1-1; D is unclear. The receptor was isolated from a human donor with chronic lymphocytic leukemia. The CDR3 region is CASSLGGRQNTEAFF. CDR3 in DNA: TGTGCCAGCAGCTTAGGAGGTCGGCAGAACACTGAAGCTTTCTTT.